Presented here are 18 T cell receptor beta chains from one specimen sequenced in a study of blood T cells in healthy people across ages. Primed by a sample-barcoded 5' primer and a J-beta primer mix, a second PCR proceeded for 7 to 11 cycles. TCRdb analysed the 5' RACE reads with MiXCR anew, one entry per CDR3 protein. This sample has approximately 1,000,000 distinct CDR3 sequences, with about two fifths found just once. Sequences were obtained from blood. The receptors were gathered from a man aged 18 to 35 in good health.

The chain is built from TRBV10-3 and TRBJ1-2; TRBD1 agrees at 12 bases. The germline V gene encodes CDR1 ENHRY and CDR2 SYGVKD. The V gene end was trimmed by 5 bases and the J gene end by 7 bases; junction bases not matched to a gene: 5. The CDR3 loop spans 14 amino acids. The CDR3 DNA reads TGTGCCATCAGTAGGGGACAGGGGGCGCGTGGCTACACCTTC. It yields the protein CAISRGQGARGYTF.

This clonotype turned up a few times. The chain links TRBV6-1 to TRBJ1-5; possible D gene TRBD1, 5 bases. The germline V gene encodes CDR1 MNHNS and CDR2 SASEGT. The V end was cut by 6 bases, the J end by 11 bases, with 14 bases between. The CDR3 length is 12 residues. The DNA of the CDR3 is TGTGCCAGCAGACAGTGGGGGGGGACCCAGCATTTT. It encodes CASRQWGGTQHF.

This chain's CDR3 is CAISGGRDGTYEQYF. The CDR3 nucleotides are TGTGCCATCAGTGGGGGTCGGGACGGAACCTACGAGCAGTACTTC. The chain carries TRBV10-3 and TRBJ2-4; D may correspond to TRBD1 or TRBD2 (5 bases each). Matching the DNA end better, TRBJ2-7 makes the J call doubtful. The CDR3 runs 15 residues. Germline CDR1 and CDR2: ENHRY and SYGVKD.

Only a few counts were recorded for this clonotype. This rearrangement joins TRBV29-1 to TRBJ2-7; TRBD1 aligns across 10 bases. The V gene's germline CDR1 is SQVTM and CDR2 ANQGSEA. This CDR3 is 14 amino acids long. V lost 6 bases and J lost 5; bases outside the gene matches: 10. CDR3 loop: CSVTPGQGIDEQYF. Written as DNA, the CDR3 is TGCAGCGTGACTCCGGGACAGGGGATCGACGAGCAGTACTTC.

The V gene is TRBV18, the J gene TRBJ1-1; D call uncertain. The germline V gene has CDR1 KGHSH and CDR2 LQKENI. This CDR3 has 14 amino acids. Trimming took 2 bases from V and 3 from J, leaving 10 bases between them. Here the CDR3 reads CASSPEGMDTEAFF. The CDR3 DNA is TGTGCCAGCTCACCAGAGGGCATGGACACTGAAGCTTTCTTT.

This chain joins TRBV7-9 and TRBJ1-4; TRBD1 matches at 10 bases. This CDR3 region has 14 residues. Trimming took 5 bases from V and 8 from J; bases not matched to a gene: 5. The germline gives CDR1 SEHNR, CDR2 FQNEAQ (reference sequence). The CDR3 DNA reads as TGTGCCAGCAGCGGGACAGGGGCTTTCGAAAAACTGTTTTTT. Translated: CASSGTGAFEKLFF.

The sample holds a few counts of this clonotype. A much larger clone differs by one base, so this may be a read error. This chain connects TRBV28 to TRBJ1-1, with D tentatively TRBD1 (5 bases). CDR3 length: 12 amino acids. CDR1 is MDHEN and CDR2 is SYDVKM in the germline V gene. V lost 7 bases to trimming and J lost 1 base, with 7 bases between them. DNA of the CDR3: TGTGCCAGCATTACAGGGAACACTGAAGCTTTCTTT. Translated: CASITGNTEAFF.

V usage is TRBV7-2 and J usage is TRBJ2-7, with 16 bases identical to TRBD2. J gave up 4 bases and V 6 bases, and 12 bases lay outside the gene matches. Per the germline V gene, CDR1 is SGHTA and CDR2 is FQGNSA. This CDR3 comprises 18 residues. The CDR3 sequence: CASSLTGLAGGTGYEQYF. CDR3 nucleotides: TGTGCCAGCAGTCTAACGGGACTAGCGGGAGGGACGGGATACGAGCAGTACTTC.

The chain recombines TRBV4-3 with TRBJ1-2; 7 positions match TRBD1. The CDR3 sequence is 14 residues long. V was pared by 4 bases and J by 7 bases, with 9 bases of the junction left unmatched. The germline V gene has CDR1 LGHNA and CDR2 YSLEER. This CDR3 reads CASSPPGQRSGYTF. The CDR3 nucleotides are TGCGCCAGCAGCCCCCCGGGACAGAGATCTGGCTACACCTTC.

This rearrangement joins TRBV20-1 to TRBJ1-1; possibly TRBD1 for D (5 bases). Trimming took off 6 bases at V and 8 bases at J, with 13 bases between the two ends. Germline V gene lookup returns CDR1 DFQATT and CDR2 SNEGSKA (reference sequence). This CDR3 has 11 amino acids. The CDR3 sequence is CSATGTREAFF. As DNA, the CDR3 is TGCAGTGCAACCGGGACTAGGGAAGCTTTCTTT.

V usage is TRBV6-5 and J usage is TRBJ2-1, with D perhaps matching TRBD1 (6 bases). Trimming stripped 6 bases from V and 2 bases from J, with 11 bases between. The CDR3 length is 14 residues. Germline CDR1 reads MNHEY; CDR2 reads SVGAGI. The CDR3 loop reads CASRKEGAYNEQFF. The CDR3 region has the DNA TGTGCCAGCAGAAAAGAGGGGGCCTACAATGAGCAGTTCTTC.

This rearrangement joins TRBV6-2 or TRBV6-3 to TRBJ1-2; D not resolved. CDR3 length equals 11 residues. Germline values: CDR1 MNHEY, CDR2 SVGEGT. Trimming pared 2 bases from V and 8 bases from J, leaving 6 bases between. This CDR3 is CASSYKAGYTF. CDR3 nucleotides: TGTGCCAGCAGTTACAAAGCCGGCTACACCTTC.

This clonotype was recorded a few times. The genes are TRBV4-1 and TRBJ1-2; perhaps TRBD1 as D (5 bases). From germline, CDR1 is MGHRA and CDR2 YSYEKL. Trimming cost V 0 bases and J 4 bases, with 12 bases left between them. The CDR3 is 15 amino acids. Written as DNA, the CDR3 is TGCGCCAGCAGCCAAGATCAGGGATCCACCTATGGCTACACCTTC. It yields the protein CASSQDQGSTYGYTF.

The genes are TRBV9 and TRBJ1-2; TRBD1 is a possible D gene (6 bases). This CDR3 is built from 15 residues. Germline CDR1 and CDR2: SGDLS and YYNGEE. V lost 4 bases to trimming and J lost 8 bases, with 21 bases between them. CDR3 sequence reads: CASSLVVTGPDGYTF. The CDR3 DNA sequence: TGTGCCAGCAGCCTTGTTGTTACAGGGCCCGACGGCTACACCTTC.

The CDR3 spells CSAAEAGLRDTEAFF. The DNA for the CDR3 is TGCAGTGCTGCAGAGGCCGGGCTTAGGGACACTGAAGCTTTCTTT. This rearrangement joins TRBV20-1 to TRBJ1-1; D unresolved. The CDR3 length is 15 residues. CDR1 and CDR2 (germline): DFQATT, SNEGSKA (reference sequence). V gave up 5 bases and J gave up 3 bases, with 19 bases separating them.

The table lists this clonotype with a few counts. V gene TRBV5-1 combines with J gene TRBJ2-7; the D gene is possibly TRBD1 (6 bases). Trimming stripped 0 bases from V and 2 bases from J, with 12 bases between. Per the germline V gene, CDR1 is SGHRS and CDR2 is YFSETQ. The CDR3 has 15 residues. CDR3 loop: CASSLALGQTYEQYF. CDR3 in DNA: TGCGCCAGCAGCTTGGCCTTGGGACAAACCTACGAGCAGTACTTC.

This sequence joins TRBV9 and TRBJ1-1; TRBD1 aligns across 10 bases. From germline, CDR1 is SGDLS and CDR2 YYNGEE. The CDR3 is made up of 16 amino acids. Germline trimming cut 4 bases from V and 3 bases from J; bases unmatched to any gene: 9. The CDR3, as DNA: TGTGCCAGCAGCCCCTTCCCCGGGACAGGGGACACTGAAGCTTTCTTT. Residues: CASSPFPGTGDTEAFF.

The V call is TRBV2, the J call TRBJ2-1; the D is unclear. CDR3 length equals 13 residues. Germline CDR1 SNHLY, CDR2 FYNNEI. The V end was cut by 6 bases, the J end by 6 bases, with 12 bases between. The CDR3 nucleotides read TGTGCCAGCAGGGGCGGCCCACGCAATGAGCAGTTCTTC. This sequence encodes CASRGGPRNEQFF.